The 21 T cell receptor beta chains below all came from one sample that was sequenced in a study of identical twins. Each CDR3 protein gets one entry after TCRdb re-called the 5' RACE reads with MiXCR. The sample has about 690,000 distinct CDR3 sequences, less than 7% seen once; the top ten hold about 1.8%. The sequencing sample was made of naive T cells sorted from blood. These receptors were obtained from a man between 18 and 29 years old in good health.

In its sample, this clonotype was seen many times. The chain joins TRBV6-1 to TRBJ1-5; D is possibly TRBD1 (5 bases). Germline V CDR1 and CDR2: MNHNS, SASEGT. V lost 0 bases and J 2 bases, leaving 8 bases between the germline ends. CDR3 length: 15 amino acids. The CDR3 DNA is TGTGCCAGCAGTGAAGCAGGGGTTGGCAATCAGCCCCAGCATTTT. Its protein product is CASSEAGVGNQPQHF.

This clonotype was counted many times. V usage is TRBV25-1 and J usage is TRBJ1-6; a weak D match, TRBD1 (5 bases). The CDR3 is made up of 16 amino acids. CDR1 MGHDK and CDR2 SYGVNS come from the germline V gene. V dropped 3 bases and J dropped 6 bases, with 15 bases sitting between them. Here the CDR3 DNA reads TGTGCCAGCAGTGATTCCTTCAGGGTCCCTAATTCACCCCTCCACTTT. This codes for CASSDSFRVPNSPLHF.

This clonotype was found many times. This rearrangement joins TRBV12-3 or TRBV12-4 to TRBJ2-7; no firm D call. The CDR3 is 9 amino acids. V was trimmed by 6 bases and J by 10 bases, leaving 7 bases between them. Written as DNA, the CDR3 is TGTGCCAGCAGCGTCGCCCAGTACTTC. This translates into CASSVAQYF.

This clonotype occurred many times. This rearrangement joins TRBV5-1 to TRBJ2-2; 7 nucleotides match TRBD1. Unmatched junction bases numbered 9, after V lost 7 bases and J lost 3 bases. Germline loops: CDR1 SGHRS, CDR2 YFSETQ. This CDR3 contains 15 residues. CDR3 protein: CASQATGSDTGELFF. CDR3 in DNA: TGCGCCAGCCAGGCGACAGGGAGTGACACCGGGGAGCTGTTTTTT.

This clonotype was seen a few times. V usage is TRBV6-2 or TRBV6-3 and J usage is TRBJ2-1; no reliable D call. The CDR3 consists of 15 residues. Germline CDR1 is MNHEY and CDR2 is SVGEGT. The V and J ends lost 7 bases and 8 bases respectively, with 21 bases between them. CDR3 region: CASTRSSSVVDEQFF. The CDR3 region has the DNA TGTGCCAGCACTCGGAGTAGTAGTGTTGTCGATGAGCAGTTCTTC.

There are many counts of this clonotype. The rearrangement joins TRBV5-1 to TRBJ2-3; D might be TRBD2 (5 bases). Trimming left V 0 bases short and J 0 bases short, with 11 bases between. The CDR3 runs to 16 residues. Germline V gene lookup returns CDR1 SGHRS and CDR2 YFSETQ. CDR3 coding DNA: TGCGCCAGCAGCTTGGACGGGATCGCTAGCACAGATACGCAGTATTTT. It is translated as CASSLDGIASTDTQYF.

The chain has TRBV6-1 and TRBJ1-5; possible D gene TRBD1, 5 bases. Germline V gene sequence: CDR1 MNHNS, CDR2 SASEGT. The V and J ends lost 7 bases and 3 bases respectively, with 16 bases between them. The CDR3 length is 15 residues. The CDR3 loop is CASNPSTGTNQPQHF. In nucleotides, the CDR3 is TGTGCCAGCAACCCCTCTACAGGTACCAATCAGCCCCAGCATTTT.

This rearrangement joins TRBV2 to TRBJ2-1, with D tentatively TRBD2 (5 bases). The CDR3 runs 13 residues. Trimming pared 3 bases from V and 16 bases from J, leaving 19 bases between. Germline values: CDR1 SNHLY, CDR2 FYNNEI. The CDR3 coding sequence is TGTGCCAGCAGTGATCTCGAGCTCGAGGGATCCTTCTTC. Protein: CASSDLELEGSFF.

This chain joins TRBV6-2 or TRBV6-3 and TRBJ2-3; TRBD2 matches 16 bases. The CDR3 length is 17 residues. With 8 bases clipped from V and 5 bases from J, the junction kept 10 bases outside the gene matches. Per the germline V gene, CDR1 is MNHEY and CDR2 is SVGEGT. Written as DNA, the CDR3 is TGTGCCAGCGTGAGGGGACTAGCGGGAGGGCCAAAAGATACGCAGTATTTT. This gives the protein CASVRGLAGGPKDTQYF.

This clonotype was seen at least ten times. This chain uses TRBV29-1 with TRBJ2-4; no clear D. The V end lost 1 base, the J end lost 1 base, and 14 bases lay between the germline ends. The germline V gene has CDR1 SQVTM and CDR2 ANQGSEA. The CDR3 runs 16 residues. CDR3 nucleotide sequence: TGCAGCGTTGAAGGGGTCGGGTTTGTGGCCAAAAACATTCAGTACTTC. It specifies CSVEGVGFVAKNIQYF.

This clonotype was seen a few times. The V and J genes are TRBV4-1 and TRBJ1-5; D might be TRBD1 (6 bases). V was trimmed by 3 bases and J by 7 bases, leaving 19 bases between them. The V gene's germline CDR1 is MGHRA and CDR2 YSYEKL. This CDR3 region has 16 residues. The CDR3 DNA sequence: TGCGCCAGCAGCCAGATGGCGGCAGGGGCCAGACAGCCCCAGCATTTT. It encodes CASSQMAAGARQPQHF.

This clonotype was recorded many times. The chain uses TRBV9 and TRBJ2-1; D assignment may be TRBD1 or TRBD2 (6 bases each). With 2 bases removed from V and 2 bases from J, the gap between germline ends came to 8 bases. CDR1 and CDR2 (germline): SGDLS, YYNGEE. CDR3 length: 14 residues. The CDR3 spells CASSVRGPYNEQFF. Written as DNA, the CDR3 is TGTGCCAGCAGCGTCCGGGGGCCCTACAATGAGCAGTTCTTC. Supplemented by reference TRBV9 and TRBJ2-1, the full variable domain reads DSGVTQTPKHLITATGQRVTLRCSPRSGDLSVYWYQQSLDQGLQFLIQYYNGEERAKGNILERFSAQQFPDLHSELNLSSLELGDSALYFCASSVRGPYNEQFFGPGTRLTVL.

This clonotype was seen repeatedly, ten times or more. This chain links TRBV5-1 with TRBJ2-1; D gene unclear. V shed 0 bases and J shed 8 bases, with 15 bases lying between them. The germline gives CDR1 SGHRS, CDR2 YFSETQ. CDR3 size: 15 residues. The CDR3 DNA reads TGCGCCAGCAGCTTGGGGCAGACAAAGCCCGATGAGCAGTTCTTC. Translation gives CASSLGQTKPDEQFF. Variable domain in full (rest from reference TRBV5-1 and TRBJ2-1): KAGVTQTPRYLIKTRGQQVTLSCSPISGHRSVSWYQQTPGQGLQFLFEYFSETQRNKGNFPGRFSGRQFSNSRSEMNVSTLELGDSALYLCASSLGQTKPDEQFFGPGTRLTVL.

This clonotype was recorded many times. V gene TRBV29-1 combines with J gene TRBJ1-1; weak D call: TRBD1 (5 bases). The CDR3 runs 13 residues. Germline V gene sequence: CDR1 SQVTM, CDR2 ANQGSEA. V shed 1 base and J shed 4 bases, with 10 bases lying between them. The CDR3 sequence: CSVEGPGGTEAFF. CDR3 DNA sequence: TGCAGCGTTGAAGGACCCGGGGGCACTGAAGCTTTCTTT.

This clonotype came up a few times. The DNA for the CDR3 is TGTGCCAGCAGCTTAGTTTTAGCGGGAGGGCCTAAGGATGAGCAGTTCTTC. Protein: CASSLVLAGGPKDEQFF. The J gene is TRBJ2-1, the V gene TRBV7-8; 11 positions match TRBD2. V lost 1 base, J lost 8 bases, and 10 bases stayed unmatched. Germline CDR1 SGHVS, CDR2 FQNEAQ. The CDR3 is 17 residues long.

The chain is built from TRBV3-1 and TRBJ2-3; 10 bases fit TRBD2. The V gene's germline CDR1 is LGHDT and CDR2 YNNKEL (reference sequence). Trimming cost V 4 bases and J 6 bases; bases outside gene matches: 10. The CDR3 is made up of 16 amino acids. The CDR3 loop reads CASSLDLAGEGDTQYF. Written as DNA, the CDR3 is TGTGCCAGCAGCCTCGACCTAGCGGGAGAGGGCGATACGCAGTATTTT.

The table lists this clonotype with many counts. This rearrangement joins TRBV15 to TRBJ2-3; the D gene is possibly TRBD2 (6 bases). Germline CDR1 is LNHNV and CDR2 is YYDKDF (reference sequence). Between the trimmed V and J ends, which lost 3 bases and 3 bases, there was a span of 16 bases. This CDR3 is built from 16 residues. CDR3 protein: CATSRTRGSVTDTQYF. The DNA of the CDR3 is TGTGCCACCAGCAGGACACGGGGGAGTGTGACAGATACGCAGTATTTT.

This clonotype was seen a handful of times. The chain's CDR3 is CASSLFGTGGAIGEKLFF. The CDR3 nucleotides read TGTGCCAGCAGTTTATTTGGGACAGGGGGCGCAATTGGTGAAAAACTGTTTTTT. This sequence joins TRBV27 and TRBJ1-4; 12 bases fit TRBD1. CDR1 and CDR2 (germline): MNHEY, SMNVEV (reference sequence). After removal of 1 base from V and 7 bases from J, the junction contained 10 bases not matched to a gene. CDR3 length: 18 amino acids.

This clonotype was seen ten or more times. This chain uses TRBV24-1 with TRBJ2-1, with TRBD1 matching over 12 bases. Germline CDR1 reads KGHDR; CDR2 reads SFDVKD. The V segment lost 3 bases and the J segment 8 bases; nucleotides outside the gene matches: 7. This CDR3 comprises 16 residues. The CDR3 loop is CATSDPLGTGGYEQFF. The DNA of the CDR3 is TGTGCCACCAGTGATCCGCTGGGGACAGGGGGCTATGAGCAGTTCTTC.

Ten or more counts support this clonotype. The rearrangement links TRBV29-1 to TRBJ1-1, with D perhaps matching TRBD1 (5 bases). Germline V CDR1 and CDR2: SQVTM, ANQGSEA. This CDR3 has 13 residues. Trimming shortened V by 7 bases and J by 1 base, and 13 bases separated the two germline ends. The CDR3 DNA follows: TGCAGCGCTCCCGGGGGAGCGAACACTGAAGCTTTCTTT. Translating it yields CSAPGGANTEAFF.

In this sample, this clonotype turned up many times. The rearrangement uses TRBV12-3 or TRBV12-4 and TRBJ1-2, with TRBD1 matching over 9 bases. CDR3 size: 14 residues. Trimming took 5 bases from V and 3 from J; bases not matched to a gene: 4. CDR3 protein: CASSPGTGYYGYTF. The CDR3 DNA sequence: TGTGCCAGCAGTCCCGGGACAGGGTACTATGGCTACACCTTC.